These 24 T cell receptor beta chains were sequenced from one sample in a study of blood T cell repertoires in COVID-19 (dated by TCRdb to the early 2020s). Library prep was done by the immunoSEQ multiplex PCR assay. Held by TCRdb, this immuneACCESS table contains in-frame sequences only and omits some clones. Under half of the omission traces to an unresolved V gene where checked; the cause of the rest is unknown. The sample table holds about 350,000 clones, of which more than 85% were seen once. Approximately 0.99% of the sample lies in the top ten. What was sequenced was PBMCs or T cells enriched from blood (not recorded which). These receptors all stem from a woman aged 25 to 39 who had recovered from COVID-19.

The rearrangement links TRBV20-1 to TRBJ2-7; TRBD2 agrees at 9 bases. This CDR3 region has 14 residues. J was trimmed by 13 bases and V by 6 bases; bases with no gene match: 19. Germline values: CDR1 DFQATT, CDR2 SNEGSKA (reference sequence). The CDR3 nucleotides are TGCAGTGCCAGTCTTCTGGCGGGGGGGCTATACGTCTACTTC. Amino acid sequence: CSASLLAGGLYVYF.

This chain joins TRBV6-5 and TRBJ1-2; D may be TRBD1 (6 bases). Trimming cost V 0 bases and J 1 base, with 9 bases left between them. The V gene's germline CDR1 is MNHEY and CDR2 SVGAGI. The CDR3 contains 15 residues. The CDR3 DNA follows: TGTGCCAGCAGTTACTCTGGGGGCGATAACTATGGCTACACCTTC. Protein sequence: CASSYSGGDNYGYTF.

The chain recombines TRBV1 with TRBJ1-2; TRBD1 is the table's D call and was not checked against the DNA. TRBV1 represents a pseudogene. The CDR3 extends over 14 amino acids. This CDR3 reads CTSLGQGQRDGYTF. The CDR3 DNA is TGCACCAGCTTGGGACAGGGCCAACGGGATGGCTACACCTTC.

CDR3 sequence (DNA): TGTGCCAGCAGCAAATCAGCAGACAGGGCGGGTGAGACCCAGTACTTC. It codes for CASSKSADRAGETQYF. The rearrangement uses TRBV28 and TRBJ2-5, with 7 nucleotides matching TRBD1. Per the germline V gene, CDR1 is MDHEN and CDR2 is SYDVKM. CDR3 size: 16 residues. Trimming removed 6 bases from V and 5 bases from J; junction bases left unmatched: 15.

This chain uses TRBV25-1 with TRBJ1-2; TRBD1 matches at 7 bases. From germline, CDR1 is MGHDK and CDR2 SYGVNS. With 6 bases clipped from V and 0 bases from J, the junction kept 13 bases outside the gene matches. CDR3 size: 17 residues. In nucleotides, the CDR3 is TGTGCCAGCAGGCCCGCCGGGACAGCACCGCCTAACTATGGCTACACCTTC. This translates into CASRPAGTAPPNYGYTF.

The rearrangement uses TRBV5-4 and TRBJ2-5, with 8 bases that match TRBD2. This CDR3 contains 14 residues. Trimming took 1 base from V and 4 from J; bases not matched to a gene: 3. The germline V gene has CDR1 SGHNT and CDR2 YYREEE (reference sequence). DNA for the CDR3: TGTGCCAGCAGCTTGAGCGGGGGCGGAGAGACCCAGTACTTC. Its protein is CASSLSGGGETQYF.

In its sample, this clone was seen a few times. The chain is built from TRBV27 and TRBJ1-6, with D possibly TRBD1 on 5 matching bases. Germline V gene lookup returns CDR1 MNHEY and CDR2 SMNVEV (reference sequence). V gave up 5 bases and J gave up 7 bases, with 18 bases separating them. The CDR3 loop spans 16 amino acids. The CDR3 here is CASSGPQGRTNSPLHF. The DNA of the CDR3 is TGTGCCAGCAGTGGACCTCAAGGGCGGACAAATTCACCCCTCCACTTT.

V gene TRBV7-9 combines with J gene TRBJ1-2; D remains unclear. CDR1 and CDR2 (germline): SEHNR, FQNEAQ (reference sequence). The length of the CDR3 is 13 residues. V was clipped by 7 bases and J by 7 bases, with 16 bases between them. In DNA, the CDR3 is TGTGCCAGCACCCAGGAAGGATTAGGTGGCTACACCTTC. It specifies CASTQEGLGGYTF.

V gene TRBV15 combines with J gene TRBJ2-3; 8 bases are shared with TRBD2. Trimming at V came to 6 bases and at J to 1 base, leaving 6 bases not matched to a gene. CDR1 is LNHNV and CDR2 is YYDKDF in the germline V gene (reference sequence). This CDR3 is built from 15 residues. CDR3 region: CATRDGTSGTDTQYF. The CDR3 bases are TGTGCCACCAGAGACGGGACTAGTGGCACAGATACGCAGTATTTT.

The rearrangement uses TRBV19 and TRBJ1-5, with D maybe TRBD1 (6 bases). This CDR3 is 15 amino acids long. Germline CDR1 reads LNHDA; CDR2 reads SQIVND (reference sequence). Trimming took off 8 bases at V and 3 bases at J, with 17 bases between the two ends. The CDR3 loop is CASLGADGPNQPQHF. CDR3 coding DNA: TGTGCCAGTCTGGGGGCGGACGGACCCAATCAGCCCCAGCATTTT.

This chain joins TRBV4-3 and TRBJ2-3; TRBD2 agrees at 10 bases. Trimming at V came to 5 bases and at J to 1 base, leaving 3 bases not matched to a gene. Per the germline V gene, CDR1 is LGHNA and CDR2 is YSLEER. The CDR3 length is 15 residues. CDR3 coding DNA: TGCGCCAGCAGCACCCTAGCGGGGGGCACAGATACGCAGTATTTT. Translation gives CASSTLAGGTDTQYF.

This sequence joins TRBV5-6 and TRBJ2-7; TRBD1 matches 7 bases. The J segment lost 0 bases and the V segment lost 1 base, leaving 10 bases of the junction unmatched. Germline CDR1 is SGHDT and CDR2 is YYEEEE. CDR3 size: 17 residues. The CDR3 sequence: CASSLPVRTGFSYEQYF. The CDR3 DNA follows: TGTGCCAGCAGCTTGCCGGTTCGGACAGGTTTCTCCTACGAGCAGTACTTC.

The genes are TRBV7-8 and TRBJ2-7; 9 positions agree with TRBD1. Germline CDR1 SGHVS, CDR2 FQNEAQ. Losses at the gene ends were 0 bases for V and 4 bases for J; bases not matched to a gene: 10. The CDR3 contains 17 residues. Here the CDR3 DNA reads TGTGCCAGCAGCTTAGCAACAGGGGGCGCCCCCCGATACGAGCAGTACTTC. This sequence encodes CASSLATGGAPRYEQYF.

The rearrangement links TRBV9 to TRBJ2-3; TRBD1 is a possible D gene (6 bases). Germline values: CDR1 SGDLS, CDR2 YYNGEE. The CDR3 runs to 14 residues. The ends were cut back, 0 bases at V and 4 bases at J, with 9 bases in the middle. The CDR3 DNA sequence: TGTGCCAGCAGCGTAGCTACAGGGCCAGATACGCAGTATTTT. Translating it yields CASSVATGPDTQYF.

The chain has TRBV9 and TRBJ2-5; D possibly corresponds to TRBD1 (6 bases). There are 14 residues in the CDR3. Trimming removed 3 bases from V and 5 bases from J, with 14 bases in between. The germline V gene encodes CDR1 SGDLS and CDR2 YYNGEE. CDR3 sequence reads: CASSEGQRAETQYF. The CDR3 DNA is TGTGCCAGCAGCGAAGGACAGCGAGCCGAGACCCAGTACTTC.

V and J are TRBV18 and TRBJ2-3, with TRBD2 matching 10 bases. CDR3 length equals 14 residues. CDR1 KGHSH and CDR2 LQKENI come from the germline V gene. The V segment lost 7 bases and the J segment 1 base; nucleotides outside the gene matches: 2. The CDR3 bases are TGTGCCAGCTTCAGCGGGGGGGGCACAGATACGCAGTATTTT. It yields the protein CASFSGGGTDTQYF.

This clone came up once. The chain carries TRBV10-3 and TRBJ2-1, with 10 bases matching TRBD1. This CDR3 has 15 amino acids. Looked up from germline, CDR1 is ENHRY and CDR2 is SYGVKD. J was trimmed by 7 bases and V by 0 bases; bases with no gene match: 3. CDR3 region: CAISESDRGENEQFF. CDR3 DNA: TGTGCCATCAGTGAGTCGGACAGGGGGGAGAATGAGCAGTTCTTC.

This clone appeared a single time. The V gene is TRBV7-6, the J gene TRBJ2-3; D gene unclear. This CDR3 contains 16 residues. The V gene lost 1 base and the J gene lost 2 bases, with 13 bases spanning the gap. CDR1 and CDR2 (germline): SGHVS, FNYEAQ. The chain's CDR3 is CASSLVLAENTDTQYF. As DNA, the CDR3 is TGTGCCAGCAGCTTAGTGCTTGCGGAAAACACAGATACGCAGTATTTT.

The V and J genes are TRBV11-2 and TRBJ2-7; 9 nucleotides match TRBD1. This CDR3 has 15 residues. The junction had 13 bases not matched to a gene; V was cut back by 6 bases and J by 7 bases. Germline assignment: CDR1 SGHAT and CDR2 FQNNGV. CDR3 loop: CASSPRTGDGVEQYF. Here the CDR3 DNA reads TGTGCCAGCAGTCCCAGGACAGGGGATGGGGTGGAGCAGTACTTC.

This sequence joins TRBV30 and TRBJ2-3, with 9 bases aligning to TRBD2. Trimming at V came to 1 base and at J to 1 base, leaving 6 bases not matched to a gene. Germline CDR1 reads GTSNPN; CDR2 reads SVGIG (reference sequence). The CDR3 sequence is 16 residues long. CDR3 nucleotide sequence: TGTGCCTGGAGTGGGTGGGCTAGCGGGGGCACAGATACGCAGTATTTT. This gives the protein CAWSGWASGGTDTQYF.

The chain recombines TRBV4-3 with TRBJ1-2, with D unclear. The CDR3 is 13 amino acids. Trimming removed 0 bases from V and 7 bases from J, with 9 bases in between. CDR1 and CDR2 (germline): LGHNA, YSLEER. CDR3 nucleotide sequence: TGCGCCAGCAGCCAAGATCGTAGCCTTGGCTACACCTTC. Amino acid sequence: CASSQDRSLGYTF.

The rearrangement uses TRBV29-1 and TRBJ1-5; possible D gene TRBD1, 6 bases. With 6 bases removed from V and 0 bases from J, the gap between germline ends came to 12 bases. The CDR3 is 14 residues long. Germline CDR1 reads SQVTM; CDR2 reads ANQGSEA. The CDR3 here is CSVATGNSNQPQHF. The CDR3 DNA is TGCAGCGTCGCCACAGGGAATAGCAATCAGCCCCAGCATTTT.

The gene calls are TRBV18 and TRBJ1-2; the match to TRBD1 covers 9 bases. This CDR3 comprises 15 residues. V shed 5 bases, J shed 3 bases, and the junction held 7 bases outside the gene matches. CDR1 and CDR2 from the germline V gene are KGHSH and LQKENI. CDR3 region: CASSTGDRVDYGYTF. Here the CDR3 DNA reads TGTGCCAGCTCAACCGGGGACAGGGTGGACTATGGCTACACCTTC. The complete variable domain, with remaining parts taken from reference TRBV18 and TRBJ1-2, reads NAGVMQNPRHLVRRRGQEARLRCSPMKGHSHVYWYRQLPEEGLKFMVYLQKENIIDESGMPKERFSAEFPKEGPSILRIQQVVRGDSAAYFCASSTGDRVDYGYTFGSGTRLTVV.

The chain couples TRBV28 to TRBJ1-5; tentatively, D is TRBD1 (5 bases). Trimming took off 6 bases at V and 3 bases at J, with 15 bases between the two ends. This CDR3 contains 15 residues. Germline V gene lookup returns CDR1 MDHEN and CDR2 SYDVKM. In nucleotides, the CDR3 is TGTGCCAGCAGGCGGGGCGGGGTCGACAATCAGCCCCAGCATTTT. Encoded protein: CASRRGGVDNQPQHF.